These T cell receptor beta chains were read from a single sample in a study of beta chain features in type 1 diabetes. The protocol was immunoSEQ multiplex PCR, while the TCRdb copy is restricted to in-frame clones and leaves out a portion. This table has about 350,000 clones, roughly a fifth appearing once. The sample was naive CD4+ T cells from blood. The receptor source for this set is a woman under 30 in good health. The CDR3 runs from the conserved cysteine through the conserved F or W. The D gene is left open where the match is weak. Expanded clones are given a class, and other clones once, few, many or no size at all.

>TRBV7-7|NA|TRBJ2-5|NA
TGTGCTAGCAGCTTCGACTCAAGAGAGACCCAGTACTTC
CASSFDSRETQYF
>TRBV2|few|TRBJ2-7|TRBD1
TGTGCCAGCCGTCAGGGGGTGGAGTACGAGCAGTACTTC
CASRQGVEYEQYF
>TRBV7-2|few|TRBJ2-4|NA
TGTGCCAGCAGCTTCGAACGAGGCATTCAGTACTTC
CASSFERGIQYF
>TRBV7-3|few|TRBJ2-1|TRBD2
TGTGCCAGCAGCCCCTTTAGCGGGGGGGCCAATGAGCAGTTCTTC
CASSPFSGGANEQFF
>TRBV2|few|TRBJ1-1|TRBD1
TGTGCCAGCAAAGACAGGGCCACTGAAGCTTTCTTT
CASKDRATEAFF
>TRBV18|NA|TRBJ2-5|TRBD1
TGTGCCAGCTCAAACCGACAGGGGTCAAGAGAGACCCAGTACTTC
CASSNRQGSRETQYF
>TRBV7-9|few|TRBJ2-5|NA
TGTGCCAGCAGCTTAGATGCAGCGGCCGGGACCCAGTACTTC
CASSLDAAAGTQYF
>TRBV25-1|few|TRBJ1-2|TRBD1
TGTGCCAGCAGTTTCTATACGGGACAGTCTTCCCACTATGGCTACACCTTC
CASSFYTGQSSHYGYTF
>TRBV5-6|few|TRBJ1-1|TRBD1
TGTGCCAGCAGCAAGTACGGGACAGGGAGGGTTAGGGCTGAAGCTTTCTTT
CASSKYGTGRVRAEAFF
>TRBV18|NA|TRBJ2-3|NA
TGTGCCAGCTCACCAATAGCAGATACGCAGTATTTT
CASSPIADTQYF
>TRBV14|few|TRBJ2-7|TRBD2
TGTGCCAGCAGCCAAGACGGTAGCGGGAGTACGTACGAGCAGTACTTC
CASSQDGSGSTYEQYF
>TRBV4-2|few|TRBJ1-4|NA
TGTGCCAGCAGCCAAATGGGGACACTCGAGGTGTTTTTT
CASSQMGTLEVFF
>TRBV13|few|TRBJ2-7|TRBD1
TGTGCCAGCACCCTCCGGGACAGGGGACGCGAGCAGTACTTC
CASTLRDRGREQYF
>TRBV5-1|NA|TRBJ1-1|TRBD1
TGCGCCAGCAGCTTGTTAGGACAGGGGAGCGCTGAAGCTTTCTTT
CASSLLGQGSAEAFF
>TRBV4-2|NA|TRBJ1-5|NA
TGTGCCAGCAGCCAACTGATCGGTCAGCCCCAGCATTTT
CASSQLIGQPQHF
>TRBV5-1|once|TRBJ2-3|NA
TGCGCCAGCAGCTTGGAATCGGCAGATACGCAGTATTTT
CASSLESADTQYF
>TRBV7-3|few|TRBJ2-5|TRBD1
TGTGCCAGCAGCGCACAGGGGGGTGAGGAGACCCAGTACTTC
CASSAQGGEETQYF
>TRBV7-9|once|TRBJ1-2|TRBD1
TGTGCCAGCAGCTCACAGGGGAACTATGGCTACACCTTC
CASSSQGNYGYTF
>TRBV10-3|few|TRBJ2-7|TRBD2
TGTGCCATCAGTGAGCCTACTAGCGACGCACCCCCGTACTTC
CAISEPTSDAPPYF
>TRBV18|NA|TRBJ1-6|TRBD1
TGTGCCAGCTCACCACAGCCCAGGGGGGACTCACCCCTCCACTTT
CASSPQPRGDSPLHF
>TRBV18|NA|TRBJ2-5|TRBD2
TGTGCCAGCTCACCGCGTGAAGCGGGAAACTTCCACCAAGAGACCCAGTACTTC
CASSPREAGNFHQETQYF
>TRBV5-1|NA|TRBJ2-7|NA
TGCGCCAGCAAGATAAGCACAGACTACGAGCAGTACTTC
CASKISTDYEQYF
>TRBV30|NA|TRBJ1-2|NA
TGTGCCTGGACGAAGACAGGCCACTATGGCTACACCTTC
CAWTKTGHYGYTF
>TRBV6-6|NA|TRBJ2-5|TRBD2
TGTGCCAGCAGAAGACTAGCGGGAGATGAGACCCAGTACTTC
CASRRLAGDETQYF
>TRBV30|once|TRBJ2-7|TRBD2
TGTGCCTGGGGTGGAGCGGGGTTGGGGGGAGAGCAGTACTTC
CAWGGAGLGGEQYF
>TRBV9|NA|TRBJ2-5|TRBD2
TGTGCCAGCAGCGTCGGGACTAGCGGGATTCATCAGGGAGAGACCCAGTACTTC
CASSVGTSGIHQGETQYF
>TRBV5-4|few|TRBJ1-1|NA
TGTGCCAGCAGCTTGGGAAGAGGAACTGAAGCTTTCTTT
CASSLGRGTEAFF
>TRBV19|NA|TRBJ1-5|NA
TGTGCCAGTAGTATTTCGGCAGGGACAAATCAGCCCCAGCATTTT
CASSISAGTNQPQHF
>TRBV11-2|NA|TRBJ2-1|NA
TGTGCCAGCAGCTTAGACCAGGGAAAGCAGTTCTTC
CASSLDQGKQFF
>TRBV7-3|NA|TRBJ1-6|TRBD1
TGTGCCAGCAGCTTGACAGGGAGGAGGGCCTATAATTCACCCCTCCACTTT
CASSLTGRRAYNSPLHF
>TRBV7-9|few|TRBJ2-1|NA
TGTGCCAGCCCCAGGGGCTACAATGAGCAGTTCTTC
CASPRGYNEQFF